The 14 T cell receptor beta chains below all came from one sample that was sequenced in a study of T cells after yellow fever vaccination. Each CDR3 protein gets one entry after TCRdb re-called the 5' RACE reads with MiXCR. The table includes under 500,000 distinct CDR3 sequences, over 15% detected once. The sample in question was PBMCs, obtained before the yellow fever booster vaccination. These receptors were taken from a man aged 18 to 29 who received the YFV17D yellow fever vaccine.

V gene TRBV6-5 combines with J gene TRBJ1-2; the match to TRBD1 covers 7 bases. With V trimmed by 5 bases and J by 8 bases, 5 bases remained unmatched. This CDR3 spans 12 amino acids. Germline-derived CDR1 and CDR2 are MNHEY and SVGAGI. CDR3 sequence reads: CASSDRVLGYTF. DNA for the CDR3: TGTGCCAGCAGTGACAGGGTATTAGGCTACACCTTC.

The J gene is TRBJ1-4, the V gene TRBV7-2; D is uncertain. Trimming removed 8 bases at V and 10 bases at J, with 14 bases between. The CDR3 totals 12 residues. Germline-derived CDR1 and CDR2 are SGHTA and FQGNSA. In DNA, the CDR3 is TGTGCCAGCTCCCCCCTATATGGAAAACTGTTTTTT. It is translated as CASSPLYGKLFF.

This chain links TRBV5-1 with TRBJ2-3; the match to TRBD1 covers 9 bases. The CDR3 sequence is 17 residues long. Per germline, CDR1 SGHRS and CDR2 YFSETQ. V shed 3 bases and J 2 bases; nucleotides not matched to a gene: 10. This chain's CDR3 is CASSYKTGTGYTDTQYF. Written as DNA, the CDR3 is TGCGCCAGCAGCTACAAGACCGGGACAGGGTACACAGATACGCAGTATTTT.

The V and J genes are TRBV7-9 and TRBJ1-5; D is unclear. V was pared by 1 base and J by 5 bases, with 9 bases between. Germline V lookup: CDR1 SEHNR, CDR2 FQNEAQ (reference sequence). The CDR3 is 14 amino acids. The CDR3 sequence is CASSLEDIYQPQHF. The CDR3, as DNA: TGTGCCAGCAGCTTAGAGGATATCTATCAGCCCCAGCATTTT. The variable domain in full, completed from reference TRBV7-9 and TRBJ1-5, reads DTGVSQNPRHKITKRGQNVTFRCDPISEHNRLYWYRQTLGQGPEFLTYFQNEAQLEKSRLLSDRFSAERPKGSFSTLEIQRTEQGDSAMYLCASSLEDIYQPQHFGDGTRLSIL.

This chain uses TRBV19 with TRBJ1-1; TRBD1 matches 10 bases. Germline CDR1 reads LNHDA; CDR2 reads SQIVND (reference sequence). Trimming took 8 bases from V and 3 from J; bases not matched to a gene: 9. The CDR3 is 15 residues long. The CDR3 protein is CASSPGQGLYTEAFF. CDR3 sequence (DNA): TGTGCCAGTTCCCCGGGACAGGGGTTATACACTGAAGCTTTCTTT.

The J gene is TRBJ2-5, the V gene TRBV2, with a tentative D call TRBD2 (5 bases). Trimming pared 5 bases from V and 4 bases from J, leaving 8 bases between. Germline CDR1 is SNHLY and CDR2 is FYNNEI. The CDR3 sequence is 12 residues long. This chain's CDR3 is CASSKLAETQYF. The CDR3 region has the DNA TGTGCCAGCAGTAAGCTAGCAGAGACCCAGTACTTC. The full variable domain, in which reference TRBV2 and TRBJ2-5 provide the parts outside the CDR3, is EPEVTQTPSHQVTQMGQEVILRCVPISNHLYFYWYRQILGQKVEFLVSFYNNEISEKSEIFDDQFSVERPDGSNFTLKIRSTKLEDSAMYFCASSKLAETQYFGPGTRLLVL.

J is TRBJ2-5 and V is TRBV5-1; D uncertain. The CDR3 loop spans 13 amino acids. The V and J ends lost 3 bases and 5 bases respectively, with 11 bases between them. Per the germline V gene, CDR1 is SGHRS and CDR2 is YFSETQ. The CDR3 sequence: CASSSLGSETQYF. The CDR3 DNA reads TGCGCCAGCAGCTCCCTGGGGTCTGAGACCCAGTACTTC. Combining the CDR3 with reference TRBV5-1 and TRBJ2-5 gives the whole variable domain KAGVTQTPRYLIKTRGQQVTLSCSPISGHRSVSWYQQTPGQGLQFLFEYFSETQRNKGNFPGRFSGRQFSNSRSEMNVSTLELGDSALYLCASSSLGSETQYFGPGTRLLVL.

The V gene is TRBV20-1, the J gene TRBJ2-3; 8 nucleotides agree with TRBD2. Germline CDR1 and CDR2: DFQATT and SNEGSKA (reference sequence). The CDR3 extends over 16 amino acids. V gave up 1 base and J gave up 6 bases; unmatched junction bases: 12. The CDR3 DNA reads TGCAGTGCTAGAGGGGTCCGCAGCGGGGGAGCCGATACGCAGTATTTT. This codes for CSARGVRSGGADTQYF.

This clonotype came up a few times. The gene calls are TRBV28 and TRBJ2-7; D possibly corresponds to TRBD2 (5 bases). The germline V gene encodes CDR1 MDHEN and CDR2 SYDVKM. V lost 6 bases to trimming and J lost 4 bases, with 10 bases between them. The CDR3 consists of 12 residues. CDR3 sequence (DNA): TGTGCCAGCAGCCCCCCGGGGTACGAGCAGTACGTC. This codes for CASSPPGYEQYV.

V usage is TRBV6-2 or TRBV6-3 and J usage is TRBJ1-5; D possibly corresponds to TRBD1 (5 bases). Germline V gene sequence: CDR1 MNHEY, CDR2 SVGEGT. The CDR3 runs to 14 residues. V was clipped by 5 bases and J by 3 bases, with 11 bases between them. CDR3 sequence (DNA): TGTGCCAGCAGTCGAAGGGGCCTCAATCAGCCCCAGCATTTT. Residues: CASSRRGLNQPQHF.

The V call is TRBV4-3, the J call TRBJ1-2, with D possibly being TRBD1 (5 bases). The germline gives CDR1 LGHNA, CDR2 YSLEER. The V end lost 6 bases, the J end lost 2 bases, and 16 bases lay between the germline ends. The CDR3 spans 15 residues. The CDR3: CASRPGTGTNYGYTF. The CDR3 nucleotides are TGCGCCAGCAGACCCGGAACCGGGACGAACTATGGCTACACCTTC.

This clonotype was found many times. The genes are TRBV4-2 and TRBJ2-7, with 8 bases identical to TRBD2. The V and J ends lost 4 bases and 0 bases, in that order; junction bases with no gene match: 5. Germline assignment: CDR1 LGHNA and CDR2 YNFKEQ. The CDR3 contains 15 residues. CDR3 DNA: TGTGCCAGCAGCCCTAGAGCGGGGGACTCCTACGAGCAGTACTTC. It yields the protein CASSPRAGDSYEQYF.

The chain has TRBV20-1 and TRBJ2-7; D possibly corresponds to TRBD1 (7 bases). Germline V gives CDR1 DFQATT, CDR2 SNEGSKA (reference sequence). Trimming shortened V by 0 bases and J by 3 bases, and 12 bases separated the two germline ends. CDR3 size: 14 residues. CDR3 DNA: TGCAGTGCTAGAGATCAGGGGGGTAGCTACGAGCAGTACTTC. This gives the protein CSARDQGGSYEQYF.

CDR3 nucleotide sequence: TGTGCCAGCAGCTTGTGCGGGGGGGGACTTTACACAGATACGCAGTATTTT. Protein sequence: CASSLCGGGLYTDTQYF. The chain links TRBV5-5 to TRBJ2-3; TRBD2 matches 9 bases. The CDR3 covers 17 residues. Trimming cost V 1 base and J 2 bases; bases outside gene matches: 8. The V gene's germline CDR1 is SGHKS and CDR2 YYEKEE (reference sequence). Full variable domain (remainder filled in from reference TRBV5-5 and TRBJ2-3): DAGVTQSPTHLIKTRGQQVTLRCSPISGHKSVSWYQQVLGQGPQFIFQYYEKEERGRGNFPDRFSARQFPNYSSELNVNALLLGDSALYLCASSLCGGGLYTDTQYFGPGTRLTVL.